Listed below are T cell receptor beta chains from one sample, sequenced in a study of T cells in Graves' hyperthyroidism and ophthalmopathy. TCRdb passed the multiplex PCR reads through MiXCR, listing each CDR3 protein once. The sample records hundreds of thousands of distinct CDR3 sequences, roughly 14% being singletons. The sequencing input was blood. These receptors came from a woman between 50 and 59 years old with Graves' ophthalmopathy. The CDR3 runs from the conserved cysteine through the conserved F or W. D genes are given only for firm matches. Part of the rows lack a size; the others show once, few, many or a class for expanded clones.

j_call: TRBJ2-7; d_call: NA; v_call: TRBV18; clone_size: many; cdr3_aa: CASSPEVDSSYEQYF; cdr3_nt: TGTGCCAGCTCACCGGAGGTCGACAGTTCCTACGAGCAGTACTTC
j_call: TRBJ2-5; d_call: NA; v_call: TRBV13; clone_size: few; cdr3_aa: CASSLGSTLATQETQYF; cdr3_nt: TGTGCCAGCAGCTTAGGCTCCACCCTAGCCACCCAAGAGACCCAGTACTTC
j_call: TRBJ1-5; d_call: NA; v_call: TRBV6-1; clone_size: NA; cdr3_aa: CASMNNQPQHF; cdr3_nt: TGTGCCAGCATGAACAATCAGCCCCAGCATTTT
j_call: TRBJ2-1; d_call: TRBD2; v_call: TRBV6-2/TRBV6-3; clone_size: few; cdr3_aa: CASSYYGTSEDNEQFF; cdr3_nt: TGTGCCAGCAGTTACTATGGGACTAGCGAGGACAATGAGCAGTTCTTC
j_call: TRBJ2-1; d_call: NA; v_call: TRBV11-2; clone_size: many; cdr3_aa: CASSIYNEQFF; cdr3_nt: TGTGCCAGCAGCATATACAATGAGCAGTTCTTC
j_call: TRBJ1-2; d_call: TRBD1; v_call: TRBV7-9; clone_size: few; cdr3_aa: CASSSDRGRAYGYTF; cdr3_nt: TGTGCCAGCAGCTCGGACAGGGGGCGCGCCTATGGCTACACCTTC
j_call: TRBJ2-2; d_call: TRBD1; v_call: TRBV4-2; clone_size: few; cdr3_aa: CASSQITGQANTGELFF; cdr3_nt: TGTGCCAGCAGCCAAATAACGGGACAGGCCAACACCGGGGAGCTGTTTTTT
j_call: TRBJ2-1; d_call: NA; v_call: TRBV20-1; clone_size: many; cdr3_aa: CSAREGKTPYNEQFF; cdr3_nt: TGCAGTGCTAGAGAAGGGAAGACACCCTACAATGAGCAGTTCTTC
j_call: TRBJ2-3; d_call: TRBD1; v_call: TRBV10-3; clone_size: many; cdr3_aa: CAIWTGSFGDTQYF; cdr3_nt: TGTGCCATCTGGACAGGGTCTTTTGGAGATACGCAGTATTTT
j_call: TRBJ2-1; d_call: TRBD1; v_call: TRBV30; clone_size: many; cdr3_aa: CAWSWPGQVYEQFF; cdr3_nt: TGTGCCTGGAGTTGGCCGGGACAGGTTTATGAGCAGTTCTTC
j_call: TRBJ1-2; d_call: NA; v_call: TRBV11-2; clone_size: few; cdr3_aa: CASSLAVNRAYGYTF; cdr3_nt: TGTGCCAGCAGCTTAGCAGTAAACAGGGCCTATGGCTACACCTTC
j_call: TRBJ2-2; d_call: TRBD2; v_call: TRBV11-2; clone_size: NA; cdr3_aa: CASSLSPSGGVGTGELFF; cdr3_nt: TGTGCCAGCAGCTTATCACCTAGCGGGGGAGTGGGGACCGGGGAGCTGTTCTTT
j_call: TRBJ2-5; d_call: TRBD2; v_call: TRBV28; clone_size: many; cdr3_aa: CASSTPGTSGQYF; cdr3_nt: TGTGCCAGCAGCACTCCCGGGACTAGCGGACAGTACTTC
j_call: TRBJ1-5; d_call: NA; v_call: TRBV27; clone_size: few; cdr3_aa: CASAPGGADQPQHF; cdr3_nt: TGTGCCAGTGCACCGGGGGGAGCGGATCAGCCCCAGCATTTT
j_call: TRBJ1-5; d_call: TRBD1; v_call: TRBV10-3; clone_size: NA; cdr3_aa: CAIRGTGDSNQPQHF; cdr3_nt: TGTGCCATCAGGGGCACAGGGGACTCCAATCAGCCCCAGCATTTT
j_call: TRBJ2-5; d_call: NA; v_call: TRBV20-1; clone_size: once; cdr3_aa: CSAHNRLGVETQYF; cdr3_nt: TGCAGTGCCCATAATAGACTGGGGGTAGAGACCCAGTACTTC
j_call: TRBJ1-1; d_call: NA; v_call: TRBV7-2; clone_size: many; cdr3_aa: CASRARTGGNTEAFF; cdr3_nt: TGTGCCAGCAGAGCCCGGACGGGGGGGAACACTGAAGCTTTCTTT
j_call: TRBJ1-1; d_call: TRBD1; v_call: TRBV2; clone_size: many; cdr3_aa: CASSMTGGTEAFF; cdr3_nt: TGTGCCAGCAGCATGACAGGGGGGACTGAAGCTTTCTTT
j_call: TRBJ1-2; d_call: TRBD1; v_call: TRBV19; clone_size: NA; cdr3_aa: CASSTRTGLANYGYTF; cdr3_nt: TGTGCCAGTAGTACCCGGACAGGGCTAGCTAACTATGGCTACACCTTC
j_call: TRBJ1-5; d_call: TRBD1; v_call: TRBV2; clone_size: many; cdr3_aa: CASSETGADQPQHF; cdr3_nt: TGTGCCAGCAGTGAAACAGGGGCGGATCAGCCCCAGCATTTT
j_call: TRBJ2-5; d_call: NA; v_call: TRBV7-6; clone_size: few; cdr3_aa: CASSPLSRNRIGAETQYF; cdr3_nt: TGTGCCAGCAGCCCGCTTAGTCGGAACCGCATTGGGGCAGAGACCCAGTACTTC
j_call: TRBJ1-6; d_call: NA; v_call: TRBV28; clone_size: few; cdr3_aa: CASSRLDSPLHF; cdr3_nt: TGTGCCAGCAGCCGCCTCGATTCACCCCTCCACTTT
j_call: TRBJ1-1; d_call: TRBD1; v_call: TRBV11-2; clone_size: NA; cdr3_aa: CASSPPPGQGRGSEAFF; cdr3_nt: TGTGCCAGCAGCCCCCCCCCGGGACAGGGGAGAGGGTCTGAAGCTTTCTTT
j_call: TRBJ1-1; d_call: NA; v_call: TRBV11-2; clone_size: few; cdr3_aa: CASSQDFSREGLEAFF; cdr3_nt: TGTGCCAGCAGCCAAGATTTTTCCAGGGAAGGACTAGAAGCTTTCTTT
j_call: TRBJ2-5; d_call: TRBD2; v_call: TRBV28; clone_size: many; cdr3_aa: CASSLTSGRGETQYF; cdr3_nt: TGTGCCAGCAGCTTAACTAGCGGGAGGGGAGAGACCCAGTACTTC
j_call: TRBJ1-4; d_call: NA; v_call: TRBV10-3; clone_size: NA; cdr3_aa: CAIRSGRDEKLFF; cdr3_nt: TGTGCCATCAGAAGCGGGAGGGATGAAAAACTGTTTTTT
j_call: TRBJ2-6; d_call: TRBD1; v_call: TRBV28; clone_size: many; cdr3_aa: CASSRPGQYSGANVLTF; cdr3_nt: TGTGCCAGCAGCCGGCCGGGACAGTACTCTGGGGCCAACGTCCTGACTTTC
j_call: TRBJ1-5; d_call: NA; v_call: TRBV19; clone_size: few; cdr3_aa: CASRGAALYSNQPQHF; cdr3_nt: TGTGCCAGTAGAGGGGCCGCGTTGTATAGCAATCAGCCCCAGCATTTT
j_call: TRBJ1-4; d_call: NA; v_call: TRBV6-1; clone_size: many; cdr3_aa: CASSEGQVYRNEKLFF; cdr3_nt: TGTGCCAGCAGTGAAGGACAGGTTTATCGTAATGAAAAACTGTTTTTT